This entry lists 14 T cell receptor beta chains sequenced from one sample in a study of cytomegalovirus exposure and HLA in healthy donors. PCR was performed using 60 Vbeta and 13 Jbeta primers. Produced via immunoSEQ multiplex PCR; TCRdb's table is partial and in-frame only. The data contain 100,000 to 150,000 clones, roughly 79% of them singletons. The sample was PBMCs. These receptors were collected from a woman in her forties or fifties in good health and CMV-seronegative.

The chain has TRBV18 and TRBJ1-2; D gene uncertain. V was cut by 2 bases and J by 0 bases, with 10 bases left in between. From germline, CDR1 is KGHSH and CDR2 LQKENI. CDR3 size: 15 residues. CDR3 protein: CASSPVGATNYGYTF. The CDR3 DNA follows: TGTGCCAGCTCACCAGTGGGAGCAACTAACTATGGCTACACCTTC.

V is TRBV30 and J is TRBJ2-3; 8 nucleotides line up with TRBD2. Trimming cost V 0 bases and J 5 bases; bases outside gene matches: 7. The germline CDR1 and CDR2 sequences are GTSNPN and SVGIG (reference sequence). This CDR3 contains 15 residues. DNA for the CDR3: TGTGCCTGGAGTGTCCGAGCGGGAGTTCAAGATACGCAGTATTTT. Amino acids: CAWSVRAGVQDTQYF. The full variable domain, completed using reference TRBV30 and TRBJ2-3, is SQTIHQWPATLVQPVGSPLSLECTVEGTSNPNLYWYRQAAGRGLQLLFYSVGIGQISSEVPQNLSASRPQDRQFILSSKKLLLSDSGFYLCAWSVRAGVQDTQYFGPGTRLTVL.

Notes on this clone: Additional DNA sequences in this sample encode the identical CDR3. V is TRBV19 and J is TRBJ1-3, with 9 bases identical to TRBD1. Germline V lookup: CDR1 LNHDA, CDR2 SQIVND (reference sequence). The CDR3 sequence is 14 residues long. V was pared by 3 bases and J by 4 bases, with 1 base of the junction left unmatched. CDR3 DNA: TGTGCCAGTAGTATCGGACAGGGGGGAAACACCATATATTTT. This sequence encodes CASSIGQGGNTIYF.

This clone has just a few counts. The gene calls are TRBV4-2 and TRBJ1-1, with 7 bases fitting TRBD1. Germline V lookup: CDR1 LGHNA, CDR2 YNFKEQ. The CDR3 runs to 13 residues. V shed 4 bases, J shed 1 base, and the junction held 0 bases outside the gene matches. CDR3 in DNA: TGTGCCAGCAGCCGGACAGGGAACACTGAAGCTTTCTTT. Residues: CASSRTGNTEAFF.

The chain recombines TRBV19 with TRBJ2-7, with 12 bases that match TRBD1. The CDR3 has 14 residues. The J segment lost 5 bases and the V segment lost 4 bases, leaving 3 bases of the junction unmatched. The V gene's germline CDR1 is LNHDA and CDR2 SQIVND (reference sequence). In DNA, the CDR3 is TGTGCCAGTAGTACCGGGACAGGGGGCCACGAGCAGTACTTC. It translates to CASSTGTGGHEQYF.

The chain combines TRBV10-3 with TRBJ2-3; D is undetermined. Germline V lookup: CDR1 ENHRY, CDR2 SYGVKD. The CDR3 totals 13 residues. V was trimmed by 7 bases and J by 3 bases, leaving 11 bases between them. The CDR3 reads CAITPTGTDTQYF. CDR3 nucleotides: TGTGCCATCACTCCGACTGGAACAGATACGCAGTATTTT.

In its sample, this clone was seen a few times. V usage is TRBV6-1 and J usage is TRBJ2-2; D perhaps matches TRBD1 (6 bases). CDR3 length: 14 residues. Germline V lookup: CDR1 MNHNS, CDR2 SASEGT. The V end lost 7 bases, the J end lost 0 bases, and 9 bases lay between the germline ends. The CDR3 bases are TGTGCCAGCAACAGGGCCTCGAACACCGGGGAGCTGTTTTTT. Translated: CASNRASNTGELFF.

This sequence joins TRBV13 and TRBJ2-7, with D tentatively TRBD1 (5 bases). The germline gives CDR1 PRHDT, CDR2 FYEKMQ (reference sequence). Trimming stripped 2 bases from V and 3 bases from J, with 8 bases between. CDR3 length equals 13 residues. The DNA for the CDR3 is TGTGCCAGCAGCTTATGGCAGGGCTACGAGCAGTACTTC. Protein product: CASSLWQGYEQYF. The entire variable domain, with the rest obtained from reference TRBV13 and TRBJ2-7, is as follows: AAGVIQSPRHLIKEKRETATLKCYPIPRHDTVYWYQQGPGQDPQFLISFYEKMQSDKGSIPDRFSAQQFSDYHSELNMSSLELGDSALYFCASSLWQGYEQYFGPGTRLTVT.

This clone was found once. The V and J genes are TRBV5-1 and TRBJ2-7; TRBD2 matches 11 bases. The CDR3 has 15 amino acids. Germline lookup yields CDR1 SGHRS and CDR2 YFSETQ. V lost 0 bases, J lost 3 bases, and 2 bases stayed unmatched. The CDR3 here is CASSLASGRNYEQYF. CDR3 nucleotide sequence: TGCGCCAGCAGCTTGGCTAGCGGGAGGAACTACGAGCAGTACTTC.

This clone was picked up one time. The junction departs from the called germline gene at one end, perhaps through a read error. The chain couples TRBV30 to TRBJ1-2; 8 bases agree with TRBD1. The CDR3 sequence is 14 residues long. Germline V lookup: CDR1 GTSNPN, CDR2 SVGIG (reference sequence). The CDR3 DNA reads as TGTGCCTGGAGCGCCGCAGGGGGCTTCTATGGCTACCCCTTC. The encoded protein is CAWSAAGGFYGYPF.

The CDR3 here is CASSYTQTGPVGYTF. The CDR3 bases are TGTGCCAGCAGTTACACCCAAACAGGGCCGGTGGGCTACACCTTC. The rearrangement uses TRBV6-5 and TRBJ1-2; D is perhaps TRBD1 (6 bases). Trimming cost V 2 bases and J 8 bases, with 18 bases left between them. Germline V gene lookup returns CDR1 MNHEY and CDR2 SVGAGI. The CDR3 totals 15 residues.

The chain carries TRBV9 and TRBJ2-2; D uncertain. The CDR3 has 15 amino acids. V shed 0 bases and J shed 4 bases, with 10 bases lying between them. The germline V gene has CDR1 SGDLS and CDR2 YYNGEE. CDR3 in amino acids: CASSVAVRATGELFF. As DNA, the CDR3 is TGTGCCAGCAGCGTAGCGGTTAGAGCCACCGGGGAGCTGTTTTTT.

The chain combines TRBV7-8 with TRBJ2-1, with TRBD2 matching 11 bases. V was clipped by 5 bases and J by 7 bases; unmatched bases: 7. Germline V gene sequence: CDR1 SGHVS, CDR2 FQNEAQ. The CDR3 is 15 residues long. CDR3 DNA sequence: TGTGCCAGCAGCCAATCGGGACTAGCGGCGAATGAGCAGTTCTTC. It specifies CASSQSGLAANEQFF.

The chain combines TRBV6-5 with TRBJ2-7; TRBD2 agrees at 13 bases. Trimming took 3 bases from V and 6 from J; bases not matched to a gene: 5. Per the germline V gene, CDR1 is MNHEY and CDR2 is SVGAGI. The CDR3 loop spans 15 amino acids. For the CDR3, the DNA is TGTGCCAGCAGTTATCCTGGACTAGCGGGAGTCGAGCAGTACGTC. Translating gives CASSYPGLAGVEQYV.